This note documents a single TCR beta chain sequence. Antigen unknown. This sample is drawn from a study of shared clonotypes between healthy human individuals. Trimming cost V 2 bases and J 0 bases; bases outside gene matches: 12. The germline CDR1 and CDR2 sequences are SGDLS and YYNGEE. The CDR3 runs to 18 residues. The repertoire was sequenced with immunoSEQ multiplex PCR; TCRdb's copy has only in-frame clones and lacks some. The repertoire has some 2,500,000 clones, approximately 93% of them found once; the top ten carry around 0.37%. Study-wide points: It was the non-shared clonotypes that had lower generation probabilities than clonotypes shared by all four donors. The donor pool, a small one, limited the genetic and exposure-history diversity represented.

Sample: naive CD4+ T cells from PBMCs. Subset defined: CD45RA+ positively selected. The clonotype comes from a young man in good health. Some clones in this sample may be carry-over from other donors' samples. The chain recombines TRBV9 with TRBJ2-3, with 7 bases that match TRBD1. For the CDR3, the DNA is TGTGCCAGCAGCGTCGGTCTTAAGGGGGCGTCGAGCACAGATACGCAGTATTTT. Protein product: CASSVGLKGASSTDTQYF.